A single TCR beta chain is shown here with its context. Its antigen is unidentified. Germline CDR1 reads SGHNT; CDR2 reads YYREEE (reference sequence). CDR3 length equals 15 residues. V lost 3 bases to trimming and J lost 1 base; unmatched junction nucleotides: 5. In TCRdb, the RT-PCR reads were re-called with MiXCR into one record per CDR3 protein. This table holds under 750,000 distinct CDR3 sequences, about 12% found once. The sample belongs to a study of response to subunit inactivated influenza vaccine. Study results and limitations: There was a suggestion from the authors that each seasonal influenza vaccination recruits few new T cells.

The rearrangement uses TRBV5-4 and TRBJ2-5; 8 bases are a match to TRBD1. The TCR was taken from a man in his forties or fifties who received an inactivated influenza vaccine. This specimen consisted of PBMCs from blood, obtained on the day of vaccination. CDR3 DNA sequence: TGTGCCAGCAGCTCCTTAGACAGGGGCCAAGAGACCCAGTACTTC. Its translation is CASSSLDRGQETQYF.